The 25 T cell receptor beta chains in this list originate from one sample, sequenced in a study of beta chain features in type 1 diabetes. The investigators reverse transcribed all of the isolated RNA, so they sequenced expressed TCRB transcripts. Produced via immunoSEQ multiplex PCR; TCRdb's table is partial and in-frame only. This table has roughly 170,000 clones, around 13% appearing once. The sequenced sample was central memory CD4+ T cells from blood. All receptors derive from a woman between 18 and 29 years old in good health.

A few counts support this clone. The rearrangement uses TRBV28 and TRBJ2-3; D is possibly TRBD2 (6 bases). V lost 3 bases to trimming and J lost 3 bases, with 13 bases between them. The CDR3 is made up of 15 amino acids. Germline V CDR1 and CDR2: MDHEN, SYDVKM. CDR3 sequence: CASSFAIRGTDTQYF. The CDR3 bases are TGTGCCAGCAGTTTCGCCATCCGGGGGACAGATACGCAGTATTTT.

This clone was seen more than once but under ten times. The J gene is TRBJ1-1, the V gene TRBV5-6; D is unresolved. The CDR3 is 16 residues long. V was cut by 4 bases and J by 0 bases, with 16 bases left in between. Germline V CDR1 and CDR2: SGHDT, YYEEEE. The DNA of the CDR3 is TGTGCCAGCAGCCCCGTGTCGACGGGTATGAACACTGAAGCTTTCTTT. It is translated as CASSPVSTGMNTEAFF. The full variable domain, with the rest looked up from reference TRBV5-6 and TRBJ1-1, is DAGVTQSPTHLIKTRGQQVTLRCSPKSGHDTVSWYQQALGQGPQFIFQYYEEEERQRGNFPDRFSGHQFPNYSSELNVNALLLGDSALYLCASSPVSTGMNTEAFFGQGTRLTVV.

This clone has a single count. Within the sample, other DNA sequences also encode this same CDR3. This chain links TRBV30 with TRBJ1-5; no clear D gene. CDR1 is GTSNPN, CDR2 SVGIG, per germline (reference sequence). This CDR3 contains 13 residues. V was shortened by 7 bases and J by 2 bases, with 12 bases between the two germline ends. Here the CDR3 DNA reads TGTGCCTATGCGCCCCGAGGCAATCAGCCCCAGCATTTT. Protein product: CAYAPRGNQPQHF.

The rearrangement links TRBV2 to TRBJ1-5; TRBD1 matches 8 bases. V was pared by 7 bases and J by 0 bases, with 8 bases of the junction left unmatched. The germline gives CDR1 SNHLY, CDR2 FYNNEI. This CDR3 contains 16 residues. The CDR3 DNA sequence: TGTGCCAGCACCCTAAGGACAGGGTATAGCAATCAGCCCCAGCATTTT. Its protein product is CASTLRTGYSNQPQHF.

There are a few counts of this clone. The V call is TRBV29-1, the J call TRBJ2-7; TRBD2 is a possible D gene (5 bases). V was pared by 4 bases and J by 5 bases, with 12 bases between. This CDR3 region has 12 residues. Germline-derived CDR1 and CDR2 are SQVTM and ANQGSEA. CDR3 nucleotide sequence: TGCAGCGTTGGAGCAGGACTCCACGAGCAGTACTTC. This encodes CSVGAGLHEQYF.

This clone was counted a single time. The chain carries TRBV6-1 and TRBJ2-1, with 11 bases lining up with TRBD2. Germline CDR1 and CDR2: MNHNS and SASEGT. After removal of 5 bases from V and 4 bases from J, the junction contained 4 bases not matched to a gene. This CDR3 spans 15 amino acids. CDR3 sequence reads: CASSPLAGGYNEQFF. CDR3 DNA: TGTGCCAGCAGTCCCCTAGCGGGGGGATACAATGAGCAGTTCTTC.

This clone was recorded a few times. The V gene is TRBV18, the J gene TRBJ1-5; tentatively, D is TRBD1 (6 bases). From germline, CDR1 is KGHSH and CDR2 LQKENI. The CDR3 length is 16 residues. V was clipped by 3 bases and J by 0 bases, with 12 bases between them. CDR3 nucleotide sequence: TGTGCCAGCTCACCCGCGACAGGAAATAGCAATCAGCCCCAGCATTTT. It codes for CASSPATGNSNQPQHF.

This chain uses TRBV2 with TRBJ2-5; maybe TRBD1 (5 bases). The V gene's germline CDR1 is SNHLY and CDR2 FYNNEI. CDR3 size: 12 residues. V gave up 10 bases and J gave up 6 bases, with 15 bases separating them. CDR3 amino acids: CATQAGMQTQYF. CDR3 coding DNA: TGTGCCACCCAGGCAGGGATGCAGACCCAGTACTTC.

There are a few counts of this clone. This chain joins TRBV5-4 and TRBJ1-1; D remains ambiguous. V lost 5 bases and J 1 base, leaving 9 bases between the germline ends. Per the germline V gene, CDR1 is SGHNT and CDR2 is YYREEE (reference sequence). The CDR3 contains 13 residues. The CDR3 reads CASRLERNTEAFF. In DNA form, the CDR3 reads TGTGCCAGCAGACTCGAACGGAACACTGAAGCTTTCTTT.

The J gene is TRBJ1-2, the V gene TRBV6-1; 8 nucleotides match TRBD1. This CDR3 spans 16 amino acids. The V and J ends lost 1 base and 4 bases, in that order; junction bases with no gene match: 8. Germline CDR1 MNHNS, CDR2 SASEGT. CDR3 in amino acids: CASSEGLRGRVYGYTF. In nucleotides, the CDR3 is TGTGCCAGCAGTGAAGGGCTCAGGGGGCGCGTCTATGGCTACACCTTC.

V is TRBV5-5 and J is TRBJ1-1, with TRBD1 identical over 7 bases. The germline CDR1 and CDR2 sequences are SGHKS and YYEKEE (reference sequence). The J segment lost 11 bases and the V segment lost 1 base, leaving 5 bases of the junction unmatched. CDR3 length: 12 residues. In DNA, the CDR3 is TGTGCCAGCAGCTTGCCAGGGGGTTATGCTTTCTTT. Encoded protein: CASSLPGGYAFF.

The chain uses TRBV30 and TRBJ1-3; D is undetermined. There are 14 residues in the CDR3. Germline CDR1 and CDR2: GTSNPN and SVGIG (reference sequence). The ends were cut back, 0 bases at V and 0 bases at J, with 6 bases in the middle. The CDR3 coding sequence is TGTGCCTGGAGTGTGGGCTCCTCTGGAAACACCATATATTTT. The encoded protein is CAWSVGSSGNTIYF.

This clone appeared a few times. The CDR3 spells CATSDSEKLFF. In DNA, the CDR3 is TGTGCCACCAGCGACAGTGAAAAACTGTTTTTT. This chain links TRBV15 with TRBJ1-4; D is possibly TRBD1 (5 bases). In germline, CDR1 is LNHNV, CDR2 YYDKDF (reference sequence). V was shortened by 5 bases and J by 7 bases, with 5 bases between the two germline ends. The CDR3 is made up of 11 amino acids.

V gene TRBV6-1 combines with J gene TRBJ1-1, with a possible D match to TRBD1 (5 bases). This CDR3 is 14 amino acids long. CDR1 is MNHNS and CDR2 is SASEGT in the germline V gene. V was cut by 7 bases and J by 1 base, with 13 bases left in between. The CDR3 nucleotides are TGTGCCAGCACCCCCATGGGGGGGAACACTGAAGCTTTCTTT. Translating it yields CASTPMGGNTEAFF.

In its sample, this clone was seen a few times. The V gene is TRBV6-6, the J gene TRBJ2-2; TRBD1 matches at 12 bases. CDR1 and CDR2 (germline): MNHNY, SVGAGI (reference sequence). The CDR3 is made up of 16 amino acids. The V segment lost 6 bases and the J segment 6 bases; nucleotides outside the gene matches: 8. The CDR3 bases are TGTGCCAGCAGCGGGACAGGGGGCACCCGAGCCGGGGAGCTGTTTTTT. Residues: CASSGTGGTRAGELFF.

The chain couples TRBV10-2 to TRBJ2-5, with D possibly TRBD2 on 5 matching bases. V was pared by 5 bases and J by 4 bases, with 8 bases between. The CDR3 is 12 amino acids. Germline V gives CDR1 WSHSY, CDR2 SAAADI. This CDR3 is CASSRLSETQYF. The CDR3 region has the DNA TGCGCCAGCAGTCGACTATCAGAGACCCAGTACTTC.

In its sample, this clone was seen once. J is TRBJ2-7 and V is TRBV6-5; D is possibly TRBD2 (5 bases). The CDR3 spans 16 residues. Trimming shortened V by 0 bases and J by 3 bases, and 15 bases separated the two germline ends. CDR1 MNHEY and CDR2 SVGAGI come from the germline V gene. The CDR3 here is CASSYSKRDPSYEQYF. The CDR3 DNA reads as TGTGCCAGCAGTTACTCGAAACGGGATCCGAGCTACGAGCAGTACTTC.

J is TRBJ1-5 and V is TRBV27; D gene unclear. The CDR3 runs to 15 residues. Germline assignment: CDR1 MNHEY and CDR2 SMNVEV (reference sequence). Trimming stripped 1 base from V and 0 bases from J, with 7 bases between. DNA of the CDR3: TGTGCCAGCAGTTTATACGGAGCTAGCAATCAGCCCCAGCATTTT. Translating gives CASSLYGASNQPQHF.

The chain recombines TRBV5-1 with TRBJ1-2, with 11 positions matching TRBD1. V dropped 2 bases and J dropped 5; count of bases not matched to a gene: 8. The CDR3 is made up of 16 amino acids. Germline V CDR1 and CDR2: SGHRS, YFSETQ. The DNA of the CDR3 is TGCGCCAGCAGCTTAACAACCGGGACAGGGGGGTATGGCTACACCTTC. Protein sequence: CASSLTTGTGGYGYTF.

This clone was seen a handful of times. The rearrangement uses TRBV27 and TRBJ2-1, with TRBD2 matching 11 bases. The CDR3 consists of 15 residues. CDR1 is MNHEY and CDR2 is SMNVEV in the germline V gene (reference sequence). Trimming took 6 bases from V and 2 from J; bases not matched to a gene: 3. CDR3 sequence: CASRLTSGTYNEQFF. The CDR3 region has the DNA TGTGCCAGCAGACTGACTAGCGGGACCTACAATGAGCAGTTCTTC.

This clone was detected only a few times. This chain uses TRBV28 with TRBJ1-2; tentatively, D is TRBD1 (5 bases). In germline, CDR1 is MDHEN, CDR2 SYDVKM. Trimming took off 5 bases at V and 8 bases at J, with 15 bases between the two ends. The CDR3 is made up of 13 amino acids. CDR3: CASSLYTQGGYTF. In nucleotides, the CDR3 is TGTGCCAGCAGTCTATATACCCAGGGAGGCTACACCTTC.

The table lists this clone with a few counts. The chain couples TRBV6-5 to TRBJ2-4, with 7 bases fitting TRBD2. V lost 9 bases, J lost 7 bases, and 6 bases stayed unmatched. CDR1 is MNHEY and CDR2 is SVGAGI in the germline V gene. This CDR3 region has 12 residues. Here the CDR3 reads CASGGVGNIQYF. In DNA form, the CDR3 reads TGTGCCAGTGGGGGGGTTGGGAACATTCAGTACTTC.

Only a few counts were recorded for this clone. The chain recombines TRBV28 with TRBJ2-1, with TRBD2 matching 12 bases. The CDR3 consists of 15 residues. Germline V lookup: CDR1 MDHEN, CDR2 SYDVKM. J gave up 7 bases and V 4 bases, and 5 bases lay outside the gene matches. CDR3 coding DNA: TGTGCCAGCAGTTCACCGGGACTAGCGGGTAATGAGCAGTTCTTC. It specifies CASSSPGLAGNEQFF. The whole variable domain, remainder taken from reference TRBV28 and TRBJ2-1, is DVKVTQSSRYLVKRTGEKVFLECVQDMDHENMFWYRQDPGLGLRLIYFSYDVKMKEKGDIPEGYSVSREKKERFSLILESASTNQTSMYLCASSSPGLAGNEQFFGPGTRLTVL.

The chain links TRBV27 to TRBJ1-1; 8 nucleotides match TRBD1. This CDR3 has 13 amino acids. J was trimmed by 6 bases and V by 6 bases; bases with no gene match: 6. Germline lookup yields CDR1 MNHEY and CDR2 SMNVEV (reference sequence). The CDR3 spells CASRATGGPEAFF. CDR3 DNA: TGTGCCAGCAGGGCTACAGGGGGGCCTGAAGCTTTCTTT.

Only a few counts were recorded for this clone. The chain joins TRBV6-5 to TRBJ1-2; tentative D call: TRBD1 (5 bases). The CDR3 is 15 residues long. V was cut by 6 bases and J by 2 bases, with 16 bases left in between. Per the germline V gene, CDR1 is MNHEY and CDR2 is SVGAGI. The CDR3, as DNA: TGTGCCAGCAGACGGCAGACAGCGTCGAACTATGGCTACACCTTC. Its translation: CASRRQTASNYGYTF.